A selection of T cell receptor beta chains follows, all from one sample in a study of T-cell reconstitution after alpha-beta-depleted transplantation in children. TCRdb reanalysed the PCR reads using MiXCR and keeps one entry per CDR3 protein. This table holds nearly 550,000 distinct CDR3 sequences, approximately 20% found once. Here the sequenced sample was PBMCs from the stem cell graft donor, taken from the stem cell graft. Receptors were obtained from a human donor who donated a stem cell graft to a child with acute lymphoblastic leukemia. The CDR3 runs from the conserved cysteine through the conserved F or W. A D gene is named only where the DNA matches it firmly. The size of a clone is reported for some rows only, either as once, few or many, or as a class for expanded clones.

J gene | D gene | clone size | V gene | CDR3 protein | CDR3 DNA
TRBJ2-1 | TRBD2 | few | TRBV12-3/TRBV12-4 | CASSPPGLAGKNEQFF | TGTGCCAGCAGTCCCCCCGGACTAGCGGGAAAGAATGAGCAGTTCTTC
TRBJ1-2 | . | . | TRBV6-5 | CASSYSTGDYGYTF | TGTGCCAGCAGTTACTCGACCGGGGACTATGGCTACACCTTC
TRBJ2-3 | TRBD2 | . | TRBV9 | CASSGWTSGDTQYF | TGTGCCAGCAGCGGTTGGACTAGCGGAGATACGCAGTATTTT
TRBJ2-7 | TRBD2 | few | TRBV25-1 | CASSEYGRLDEQYF | TGTGCCAGCAGTGAATACGGGAGGCTGGACGAGCAGTACTTC
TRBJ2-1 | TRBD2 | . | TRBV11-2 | CASSSAAGGHNEQFF | TGTGCCAGCAGCTCGGCGGCGGGAGGTCACAATGAGCAGTTCTTC
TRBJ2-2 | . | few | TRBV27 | CASRAQGPGELFF | TGTGCCAGCAGAGCTCAGGGGCCCGGGGAGCTGTTTTTT
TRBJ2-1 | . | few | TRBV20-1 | CSAHRAGRNNEQFF | TGCAGTGCCCACAGGGCGGGGCGTAACAATGAGCAGTTCTTC
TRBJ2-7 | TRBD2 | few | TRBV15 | CATSPGRTSGSIEQYF | TGTGCCACCAGTCCTGGGCGGACTAGCGGGAGCATCGAGCAGTACTTC
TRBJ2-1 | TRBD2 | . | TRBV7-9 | CASSFDFSGEQFF | TGTGCCAGCAGCTTTGACTTTAGCGGGGAGCAGTTCTTC
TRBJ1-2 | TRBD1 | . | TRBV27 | CASSSHSSGTGGGYGYTF | TGTGCCAGCAGTTCACACAGCTCCGGGACAGGGGGCGGTTATGGCTACACCTTC
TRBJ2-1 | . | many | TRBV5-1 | CASSSAGYNEQFF | TGCGCCAGCAGCTCTGCGGGGTACAATGAGCAGTTCTTC
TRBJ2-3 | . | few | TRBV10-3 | CAISGTTGWGTDTQYF | TGTGCCATCAGTGGAACCACAGGGTGGGGCACAGATACGCAGTATTTT
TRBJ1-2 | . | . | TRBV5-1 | CASSLSRGQNYGYTF | TGCGCCAGCAGCTTGTCCCGGGGGCAAAACTATGGCTACACCTTC
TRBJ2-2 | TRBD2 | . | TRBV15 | CATSYASGSPGELFF | TGTGCCACCAGCTACGCTAGCGGGAGCCCCGGGGAGCTGTTTTTT
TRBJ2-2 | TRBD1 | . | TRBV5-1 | CASRSTDRITGELFF | TGCGCCAGCAGGTCGACGGACAGGATTACCGGGGAGCTGTTTTTT
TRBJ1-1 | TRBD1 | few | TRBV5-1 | CASSDRTGVGTEAFF | TGCGCCAGCAGCGACAGGACAGGGGTGGGCACTGAAGCTTTCTTT
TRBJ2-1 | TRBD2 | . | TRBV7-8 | CASGGWREGPGENEQFF | TGTGCCAGCGGGGGGTGGCGGGAGGGCCCGGGGGAAAATGAGCAGTTCTTC
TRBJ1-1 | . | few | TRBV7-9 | CASRGRRMNTEAFF | TGTGCCAGCAGAGGCCGACGGATGAACACTGAAGCTTTCTTT
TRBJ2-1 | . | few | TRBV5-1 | CASSLDLYNEQFF | TGCGCCAGCAGCTTGGACTTATACAATGAGCAGTTCTTC
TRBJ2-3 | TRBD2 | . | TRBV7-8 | CASSLSGSSPDTQYF | TGTGCCAGCAGCTTAAGCGGGAGTTCCCCCGATACGCAGTATTTT
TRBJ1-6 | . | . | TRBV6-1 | CASSPRSRYNSPLHF | TGTGCCAGCAGTCCGAGGTCTCGGTATAATTCACCCCTCCACTTT
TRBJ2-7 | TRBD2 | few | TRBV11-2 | CASSYEAGRGLAGVYEQYF | TGTGCCAGCAGCTACGAGGCGGGGAGAGGACTAGCGGGAGTCTACGAGCAGTACTTC
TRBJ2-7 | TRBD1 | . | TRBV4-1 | CASSREAGGASEQYF | TGCGCCAGCAGCCGTGAAGCAGGGGGCGCATCCGAGCAGTACTTC